The 29 T cell receptor beta chains below all came from one sample that was sequenced in a study of radiotherapy plus CTLA-4 blockade in lung cancer. The assay was immunoSEQ multiplex PCR, and TCRdb's table has in-frame clones only and misses some. This table holds 30,000 to 35,000 clones, 81% found once. Specimen: peripheral blood, collected from a patient treated with radiotherapy plus ipilimumab. Source of these receptors: a human donor with non-small cell lung cancer that progressed on radiotherapy plus ipilimumab.

The V and J genes are TRBV18 and TRBJ2-1; D is ambiguous. Trimming took 2 bases from V and 0 from J, leaving 8 bases between them. Germline V gene sequence: CDR1 KGHSH, CDR2 LQKENI. The CDR3 sequence is 15 residues long. The CDR3 DNA is TGTGCCAGCTCACCAACGCTGAGCTCCTACAATGAGCAGTTCTTC. Residues: CASSPTLSSYNEQFF.

The chain is built from TRBV5-4 and TRBJ1-1, with D uncertain. The CDR3 consists of 15 residues. CDR1 SGHNT and CDR2 YYREEE come from the germline V gene (reference sequence). Trimming took 0 bases from V and 3 from J, leaving 12 bases between them. Here the CDR3 reads CASSLAAASDTEAFF. CDR3 in DNA: TGTGCCAGCAGCTTGGCGGCAGCGAGCGACACTGAAGCTTTCTTT.

The J gene is TRBJ2-1, the V gene TRBV4-1; TRBD2 agrees at 11 bases. The CDR3 is 18 amino acids. The V gene end was trimmed by 0 bases and the J gene end by 10 bases; junction bases not matched to a gene: 14. CDR1 is MGHRA and CDR2 is YSYEKL in the germline V gene. CDR3 bases: TGCGCCAGCAGCCAAGATGCCCCTAGCGGGGGGTTGGCAGGGGAGCAGTTCTTC. This codes for CASSQDAPSGGLAGEQFF.

The sample holds a few counts of this clone. This rearrangement joins TRBV19 to TRBJ1-5; D unclear. The CDR3 spans 13 residues. V gave up 6 bases and J gave up 2 bases, with 8 bases separating them. Germline lookup yields CDR1 LNHDA and CDR2 SQIVND (reference sequence). CDR3: CASRFGGNQPQHF. The CDR3 DNA reads as TGTGCCAGTAGGTTCGGTGGCAATCAGCCCCAGCATTTT.

The chain uses TRBV6-5 and TRBJ2-1, with TRBD2 as a possible D gene (5 bases). The CDR3 totals 13 residues. Germline V gene sequence: CDR1 MNHEY, CDR2 SVGAGI. Trimming shortened V by 6 bases and J by 12 bases, and 18 bases separated the two germline ends. CDR3 nucleotides: TGTGCCAGCAGCCCTTACCCCGGGGATGGGCAGTTCTTC. This sequence encodes CASSPYPGDGQFF.

The V and J genes are TRBV6-1 and TRBJ2-5; maybe TRBD1 (7 bases). The CDR3 has 15 amino acids. The germline V and J ends were trimmed by 6 bases and 5 bases, with 19 bases remaining between them. Germline V gene lookup returns CDR1 MNHNS and CDR2 SASEGT. The CDR3 loop is CASREGQTRKETQYF. The CDR3 bases are TGTGCCAGCAGGGAGGGACAGACAAGGAAGGAGACCCAGTACTTC.

This clone was counted between two and nine times. The chain joins TRBV10-1 to TRBJ2-3; 8 bases fit TRBD2. The CDR3 covers 15 residues. The junction had 7 bases not matched to a gene; V was cut back by 6 bases and J by 2 bases. Germline CDR1 and CDR2: WNHNN and SYGVQD (reference sequence). This chain's CDR3 is CASRRGGGTTDTQYF. DNA of the CDR3: TGCGCCAGCAGGAGAGGCGGGGGGACCACAGATACGCAGTATTTT.

The chain combines TRBV7-2 with TRBJ1-6, with D possibly matching TRBD1 (6 bases). The CDR3 has 17 amino acids. Looked up from germline, CDR1 is SGHTA and CDR2 is FQGNSA. The V and J ends lost 0 bases and 7 bases respectively, with 16 bases between them. DNA of the CDR3: TGTGCCAGCAGCTTAGCTTACCGGGGGGCAGGGAATTCACCCCTCCACTTT. It codes for CASSLAYRGAGNSPLHF. Variable domain in full (rest from reference TRBV7-2 and TRBJ1-6): GAGVSQSPSNKVTEKGKDVELRCDPISGHTALYWYRQSLGQGLEFLIYFQGNSAPDKSGLPSDRFSAERTGGSVSTLTIQRTQQEDSAVYLCASSLAYRGAGNSPLHFGNGTRLTVT.

The chain's CDR3 is CSVGTASNQPQHF. The CDR3 nucleotides are TGCAGCGTTGGGACAGCTAGCAATCAGCCCCAGCATTTT. The chain recombines TRBV29-1 with TRBJ1-5; possibly TRBD1 for D (6 bases). The ends were cut back, 4 bases at V and 0 bases at J, with 7 bases in the middle. CDR1 is SQVTM, CDR2 ANQGSEA, per germline. The CDR3 is 13 amino acids.

V usage is TRBV6-1 and J usage is TRBJ1-6; D unclear. Trimming removed 3 bases at V and 9 bases at J, with 3 bases between. This CDR3 has 11 residues. Germline loops: CDR1 MNHNS, CDR2 SASEGT. For the CDR3, the DNA is TGTGCCAGCAGTGACCTTTCACCCCTCCACTTT. Translating gives CASSDLSPLHF.

The gene calls are TRBV25-1 and TRBJ1-2, with 10 bases fitting TRBD1. J lost 2 bases, V lost 1 base, and 7 bases had no gene match. Per germline, CDR1 MGHDK and CDR2 SYGVNS. The CDR3 is 17 residues long. CDR3 region: CASSESDRGRPNYGYTF. CDR3 nucleotides: TGTGCCAGCAGTGAATCCGACAGGGGGCGGCCAAACTATGGCTACACCTTC.

The chain uses TRBV19 and TRBJ1-3; 9 bases line up with TRBD1. V shed 11 bases and J 0 bases; nucleotides not matched to a gene: 14. Per germline, CDR1 LNHDA and CDR2 SQIVND (reference sequence). CDR3 length: 17 amino acids. The CDR3 loop is CAPTQGQGTNSGNTIYF. CDR3 bases: TGTGCCCCGACCCAAGGACAGGGGACCAACTCTGGAAACACCATATATTTT. Full variable domain (outside the CDR3, taken from reference TRBV19 and TRBJ1-3): DGGITQSPKYLFRKEGQNVTLSCEQNLNHDAMYWYRQDPGQGLRLIYYSQIVNDFQKGDIAEGYSVSREKKESFPLTVTSAQKNPTAFYLCAPTQGQGTNSGNTIYFGEGSWLTVV.

The V and J genes are TRBV10-3 and TRBJ2-3; TRBD2 matches at 9 bases. The CDR3 is 15 residues long. Germline assignment: CDR1 ENHRY and CDR2 SYGVKD. V dropped 9 bases and J dropped 1; count of bases not matched to a gene: 8. The CDR3 here is CAISWAGGRTDTQYF. The CDR3 nucleotides are TGTGCCATTTCCTGGGCGGGGGGGCGCACAGATACGCAGTATTTT.

The V and J genes are TRBV7-6 and TRBJ1-6, with TRBD1 matching over 9 bases. Trimming cost V 1 base and J 7 bases; bases outside gene matches: 2. Germline CDR1 and CDR2: SGHVS and FNYEAQ. The CDR3 extends over 15 amino acids. The CDR3, as DNA: TGTGCCAGCAGCTTAGGCGGACAGGGGAATTCACCCCTCCACTTT. This sequence encodes CASSLGGQGNSPLHF. Looking up the rest from reference TRBV7-6 and TRBJ1-6 gives the full variable domain: GAGVSQSPRYKVTKRGQDVALRCDPISGHVSLYWYRQALGQGPEFLTYFNYEAQQDKSGLPNDRFSAERPEGSISTLTIQRTEQRDSAMYRCASSLGGQGNSPLHFGNGTRLTVT.

The chain combines TRBV11-3 with TRBJ2-5; weak D call: TRBD2 (6 bases). V lost 5 bases to trimming and J lost 2 bases, with 24 bases between them. This CDR3 is built from 18 residues. CDR1 and CDR2 (germline): SGHNT, YENEEA. The CDR3 DNA reads as TGTGCCAGCAGCCAATCCTCAGGCTACGCGGGGCATCAAGAGACCCAGTACTTC. As protein: CASSQSSGYAGHQETQYF.

The chain joins TRBV9 to TRBJ2-1, with D maybe TRBD2 (6 bases). With 2 bases removed from V and 7 bases from J, the gap between germline ends came to 25 bases. The CDR3 consists of 18 residues. Germline lookup yields CDR1 SGDLS and CDR2 YYNGEE. The CDR3 protein is CASSVYSGGDDNRNEQFF. As DNA, the CDR3 is TGTGCCAGCAGCGTCTACTCTGGAGGGGACGACAACCGGAATGAGCAGTTCTTC. The whole variable domain, filled in from reference TRBV9 and TRBJ2-1, reads DSGVTQTPKHLITATGQRVTLRCSPRSGDLSVYWYQQSLDQGLQFLIQYYNGEERAKGNILERFSAQQFPDLHSELNLSSLELGDSALYFCASSVYSGGDDNRNEQFFGPGTRLTVL.

The CDR3 sequence is CASSLIETDTQYF. The CDR3 coding sequence is TGTGCCAGCAGCTTGATAGAAACAGATACGCAGTATTTT. The chain couples TRBV6-4 to TRBJ2-3; no reliable D call. The CDR3 has 13 residues. Germline CDR1 and CDR2: MRHNA and SNTAGT. Trimming left V 6 bases short and J 3 bases short, with 10 bases between.

V and J are TRBV19 and TRBJ2-6; no reliable D call. CDR1 LNHDA and CDR2 SQIVND come from the germline V gene (reference sequence). Trimming pared 5 bases from V and 0 bases from J, leaving 11 bases between. This CDR3 contains 16 residues. The CDR3 DNA is TGTGCCAGTAGTCTCGGTCTAGGCTCTGGGGCCAACGTCCTGACTTTC. It encodes CASSLGLGSGANVLTF.

V gene TRBV6-1 combines with J gene TRBJ2-1; D perhaps matches TRBD2 (6 bases). The germline gives CDR1 MNHNS, CDR2 SASEGT. V dropped 6 bases and J dropped 7 bases, with 13 bases sitting between them. This CDR3 has 13 residues. CDR3 protein: CASRGGGLNEQFF. Here the CDR3 DNA reads TGTGCCAGCAGGGGAGGCGGGCTGAATGAGCAGTTCTTC.

The rearrangement joins TRBV7-3 to TRBJ2-7; 7 bases fit TRBD2. The J segment lost 7 bases and the V segment lost 1 base, leaving 4 bases of the junction unmatched. Germline-derived CDR1 and CDR2 are SGHTA and FQGTGA. CDR3 length equals 13 residues. CDR3 nucleotide sequence: TGTGCCAGCAGCTTAAGCCCACTAGCGGAGCAGTACTTC. Residues: CASSLSPLAEQYF.

V usage is TRBV7-2 and J usage is TRBJ2-1; TRBD2 matches at 12 bases. The CDR3 sequence is 16 residues long. Germline V gene data show CDR1 as SGHTA and CDR2 as FQGNSA. V shed 5 bases and J 8 bases; nucleotides not matched to a gene: 10. The CDR3 loop reads CASSRTPSGGVDEQFF. The CDR3 nucleotides are TGTGCCAGCAGCCGCACCCCTAGCGGGGGGGTCGATGAGCAGTTCTTC. Based on the CDR3 plus reference TRBV7-2 and TRBJ2-1, the full variable domain is GAGVSQSPSNKVTEKGKDVELRCDPISGHTALYWYRQSLGQGLEFLIYFQGNSAPDKSGLPSDRFSAERTGGSVSTLTIQRTQQEDSAVYLCASSRTPSGGVDEQFFGPGTRLTVL.

CDR3 loop: CASSDRGRIYNEQFF. In DNA, the CDR3 is TGTGCCAGCAGCGACCGGGGGAGGATTTACAATGAGCAGTTCTTC. The rearrangement uses TRBV7-3 and TRBJ2-1; D is perhaps TRBD2 (6 bases). The V and J ends lost 5 bases and 4 bases respectively, with 15 bases between them. The CDR3 sequence is 15 residues long. The germline V gene encodes CDR1 SGHTA and CDR2 FQGTGA. Drawing the rest from reference TRBV7-3 and TRBJ2-1, the complete variable domain is GAGVSQTPSNKVTEKGKYVELRCDPISGHTALYWYRQSLGQGPEFLIYFQGTGAADDSGLPNDRFFAVRPEGSVSTLKIQRTERGDSAVYLCASSDRGRIYNEQFFGPGTRLTVL.

The chain has TRBV7-6 and TRBJ1-5; no firm D call. V dropped 4 bases and J dropped 0 bases, with 16 bases sitting between them. The CDR3 runs to 17 residues. Germline lookup yields CDR1 SGHVS and CDR2 FNYEAQ. The CDR3: CASSSTPGDHSNQPQHF. CDR3 DNA: TGTGCCAGCAGCTCCACCCCCGGGGATCATAGCAATCAGCCCCAGCATTTT.

V is TRBV29-1 and J is TRBJ2-1, with D maybe TRBD2 (5 bases). CDR1 and CDR2 (germline): SQVTM, ANQGSEA. The CDR3 consists of 14 residues. Trimming took 4 bases from V and 12 from J, leaving 22 bases between them. Here the CDR3 DNA reads TGCAGCGTTGGTCCCGGCAGGAACAATGAGGGGCAGTTCTTC. Translating it yields CSVGPGRNNEGQFF.

The rearrangement joins TRBV28 to TRBJ2-5; 8 bases are a match to TRBD1. V lost 10 bases, J lost 5 bases, and 15 bases stayed unmatched. This CDR3 has 15 amino acids. CDR1 and CDR2 (germline): MDHEN, SYDVKM. CDR3 coding DNA: TGTGCCAACCTACGGGCGGCAGGGGGCGCGGAGACCCAGTACTTC. It specifies CANLRAAGGAETQYF.

The J gene is TRBJ1-1, the V gene TRBV15, with D unresolved. The CDR3 extends over 12 amino acids. The V end lost 3 bases, the J end lost 5 bases, and 7 bases lay between the germline ends. CDR1 is LNHNV, CDR2 YYDKDF, per germline (reference sequence). The CDR3: CATSRRQTEAFF. The CDR3 nucleotides are TGTGCCACCAGCAGGCGGCAAACTGAAGCTTTCTTT.

The rearrangement links TRBV5-1 to TRBJ2-1; 10 nucleotides align to TRBD2. Germline values: CDR1 SGHRS, CDR2 YFSETQ. Trimming at V came to 0 bases and at J to 0 bases, leaving 9 bases not matched to a gene. This CDR3 region has 19 residues. CDR3 DNA sequence: TGCGCCAGCAGCTTGGGTAGCGGGGGGTCCCTGAGCTCCTACAATGAGCAGTTCTTC. This translates into CASSLGSGGSLSSYNEQFF.

This chain links TRBV2 with TRBJ2-3, with 7 bases matching TRBD1. From germline, CDR1 is SNHLY and CDR2 FYNNEI. The CDR3 is made up of 18 amino acids. V shed 10 bases and J 5 bases; nucleotides not matched to a gene: 24. The CDR3 bases are TGTGCCACACGATGGCCTAGACAGGGCCGCACTGGGAAAGATACGCAGTATTTT. Translating gives CATRWPRQGRTGKDTQYF.

The chain combines TRBV9 with TRBJ1-6; D gene unclear. The germline CDR1 and CDR2 sequences are SGDLS and YYNGEE. Between the trimmed V and J ends, which lost 0 bases and 8 bases, there was a span of 9 bases. This CDR3 is built from 14 residues. CDR3 amino acids: CASSVGQYDSPLHF. DNA of the CDR3: TGTGCCAGCAGCGTAGGTCAGTACGATTCACCCCTCCACTTT.